These T cell receptor beta chains were read from a single sample in a study of T-cell memory formation after mild COVID-19. TCRdb reanalysed the 5' RACE reads using MiXCR and keeps one entry per CDR3 protein. This table holds hundreds of thousands of distinct CDR3 sequences, roughly 18% found once. Material: PBMCs or a T cell subset sorted from them (not recorded which). These receptors were obtained from an adult woman who had mild COVID-19 (a few samples of this study predate the infection). Cell type and time point are not known. Both conserved end residues are part of each CDR3. Each record gives: clone size, D gene, J gene, V gene, CDR3 DNA, CDR3 protein. The D gene is left open where the match is weak. Size values are once, few and many counts, or a class for expanded clones, and some rows have none.

few | TRBD1 | TRBJ2-3 | TRBV2 | TGTGCCAGCAGTCGGGACAGATTAAGCACAGATACGCAGTATTTT | CASSRDRLSTDTQYF
few | TRBD2 | TRBJ2-5 | TRBV12-3/TRBV12-4 | TGTGCCAGCAGTTTTTTTAGCGGGAGAGAAGGGACCCAGTACTTC | CASSFFSGREGTQYF
few | . | TRBJ1-4 | TRBV2 | TGTGCCAGCAGTGAAGAGGTTAATGAAAAACTGTTTTTT | CASSEEVNEKLFF
. | . | TRBJ2-6 | TRBV24-1 | TGTGCCACCAGTGACGAAACCTCTGGGGCCAACGTCCTGACTTTC | CATSDETSGANVLTF
. | . | TRBJ2-7 | TRBV7-3 | TGTGCCAGCAGCTTAACTGGGTCGGTGGTGGGCTACGAGCAGTACTTC | CASSLTGSVVGYEQYF
. | TRBD2 | TRBJ2-3 | TRBV9 | TGTGCCAGCAGCCTCCATGCGGGGGGCCCGACAGATACGCAGTATTTT | CASSLHAGGPTDTQYF
. | . | TRBJ2-1 | TRBV9 | TGTGCCAGCAGCGTTCGCGGGCAGGGCGGGTACAATGAGCAGTTCTTC | CASSVRGQGGYNEQFF
. | . | TRBJ1-2 | TRBV10-3 | TGTGCCATCAGTGAGTCTACCTATGGCTACACCTTC | CAISESTYGYTF
. | . | TRBJ2-1 | TRBV2 | TGTGCCACGCTCCTCGAAAGGGGAACCGCAGGGAATGAGCAGTTCTTC | CATLLERGTAGNEQFF
few | . | TRBJ2-7 | TRBV4-1 | TGCGCCAGCAGCCAAGAAGTCGGGGGACCATACTACGAGCAGTACTTC | CASSQEVGGPYYEQYF
. | . | TRBJ2-2 | TRBV5-1 | TGCGCCAGCAGCTCCTACTTGGGCGGGGAGCTGTTTTTT | CASSSYLGGELFF
. | TRBD2 | TRBJ2-5 | TRBV7-3 | TGTGCCAGCAGCACACTAGCGGGGATACAAGAGACCCAGTACTTC | CASSTLAGIQETQYF
. | . | TRBJ1-6 | TRBV5-5 | TGTGCCAGCAGCTTCACCGAGTATAATTCACCCCTCCACTTT | CASSFTEYNSPLHF
. | . | TRBJ2-3 | TRBV29-1 | TGCAGCGTTGAAGATGGGTCAGATACGCAGTATTTT | CSVEDGSDTQYF
. | . | TRBJ2-7 | TRBV21-1 | TGTGCCAGCAGCATGGTACCGGGACAGGGCTACGAGCAGTACTTC | CASSMVPGQGYEQYF
. | TRBD1 | TRBJ2-4 | TRBV6-2/TRBV6-3 | TGTGCCAGCGCCCCAGGGGGCGCGGTGTCCATTCAGTACTTC | CASAPGGAVSIQYF
. | TRBD2 | TRBJ2-2 | TRBV29-1 | TGCAGCGTTGGACTAGCAGTTTCCACCGGGGAGCTGTTTTTT | CSVGLAVSTGELFF
. | TRBD2 | TRBJ2-1 | TRBV5-1 | TGCGCCAGCAGCTTGCGACTAGCGGGGGGGCGGAATGAGCAGTTCTTC | CASSLRLAGGRNEQFF
many | . | TRBJ2-3 | TRBV4-2 | TGTGCCAGCAGCCAAGGAGGGCTAGACACAGATACGCAGTATTTT | CASSQGGLDTDTQYF
few | . | TRBJ1-2 | TRBV2 | TGTGCCAGCAACCCCGGTCAACCGACAGGAGGCTACACCTTC | CASNPGQPTGGYTF
. | . | TRBJ2-6 | TRBV18 | TGTGCCAGCTCCCCAAGAGCAGGGGACAACTCTGGGGCCAACGTCCTGACTTTC | CASSPRAGDNSGANVLTF
few | . | TRBJ2-1 | TRBV14 | TGTGCCAGCAGCCAAGATTGGAGGGGTGAGCAGTTCTTC | CASSQDWRGEQFF
. | . | TRBJ2-1 | TRBV7-2 | TGTGCCAGCAGCCCTCTCGGTCGGGAACGCAATGAGCAGTTCTTC | CASSPLGRERNEQFF
few | . | TRBJ2-5 | TRBV5-6 | TGTGCCAGCAGCTTCATGACGGCGCGCGGAGAGACCCAGTACTTC | CASSFMTARGETQYF
few | . | TRBJ2-3 | TRBV11-3 | TGTGCCAGCAGCTTTACGCGGAGTACGCAGTATTTT | CASSFTRSTQYF
. | TRBD2 | TRBJ2-3 | TRBV7-2 | TGTGCCAGCAGCTTAGCAGGGGGACTAGCGGGAGGGGAGGATACGCAGTATTTT | CASSLAGGLAGGEDTQYF
. | . | TRBJ2-7 | TRBV7-3 | TGTGCCAGCAGCTGGCAGGCTGGGTACGAGCAGTACTTC | CASSWQAGYEQYF
. | . | TRBJ2-3 | TRBV5-1 | TGCGCCAGCAGCTTAAACACAGGGAATACAGATACGCAGTATTTT | CASSLNTGNTDTQYF
many | . | TRBJ2-7 | TRBV11-2 | TGTGCCAGCAGCTTAGATCACCTGCGGCAGTACTTC | CASSLDHLRQYF
. | . | TRBJ2-1 | TRBV6-5 | TGTGCCAGCAGTCCGACTAGAAATGAGGGGCAGTTCTTC | CASSPTRNEGQFF
. | . | TRBJ1-2 | TRBV15 | TGTGCCACGCGGGATATCCTTATGCGCTACACCTTC | CATRDILMRYTF
. | TRBD1 | TRBJ2-2 | TRBV4-2 | TGTGCCAGCAGCCAACTCGACAGGGTCCCCGGGGAGCTGTTTTTT | CASSQLDRVPGELFF
. | . | TRBJ2-3 | TRBV25-1 | TGTGCCAGCAGTCCCGAAGATACAGATACGCAGTATTTT | CASSPEDTDTQYF
few | . | TRBJ2-2 | TRBV24-1 | TGTGCCACCAGTGATTTGTCAGCGGACACCGGGGAGCTGTTTTTT | CATSDLSADTGELFF
few | TRBD1 | TRBJ2-2 | TRBV7-9 | TGTGCCAGCAGCTTAGCGGTTATTTTAAAGGACAGGGCCACCGGGGAGCTGTTTTTT | CASSLAVILKDRATGELFF
. | TRBD2 | TRBJ2-7 | TRBV4-2 | TGTGCCAGCAGCCAATCCTATAGCGGGAGCTCCTACGAGCAGTACTTC | CASSQSYSGSSYEQYF
. | . | TRBJ1-5 | TRBV12-3/TRBV12-4 | TGTGCCAGCAGTCATTGGGGACGGGGGAGCAATCAGCCCCAGCATTTT | CASSHWGRGSNQPQHF
many | . | TRBJ2-7 | TRBV5-1 | TGCGCCAGCAGCCTCGATGGAACCTACGAGCAGTACTTC | CASSLDGTYEQYF
few | . | TRBJ2-2 | TRBV19 | TGTGCCAGTAGTATAAGGGGCAGGGGAATCACCGGGGAGCTGTTTTTT | CASSIRGRGITGELFF
. | . | TRBJ2-1 | TRBV7-7 | TGTGCTAGCAGCATAGGGACCGCCGACAATGAGCAGTTCTTC | CASSIGTADNEQFF
. | TRBD1 | TRBJ1-2 | TRBV14 | TGTGCCAGCAGCCAATCCGGGACAGGAGTCTACACCTTC | CASSQSGTGVYTF